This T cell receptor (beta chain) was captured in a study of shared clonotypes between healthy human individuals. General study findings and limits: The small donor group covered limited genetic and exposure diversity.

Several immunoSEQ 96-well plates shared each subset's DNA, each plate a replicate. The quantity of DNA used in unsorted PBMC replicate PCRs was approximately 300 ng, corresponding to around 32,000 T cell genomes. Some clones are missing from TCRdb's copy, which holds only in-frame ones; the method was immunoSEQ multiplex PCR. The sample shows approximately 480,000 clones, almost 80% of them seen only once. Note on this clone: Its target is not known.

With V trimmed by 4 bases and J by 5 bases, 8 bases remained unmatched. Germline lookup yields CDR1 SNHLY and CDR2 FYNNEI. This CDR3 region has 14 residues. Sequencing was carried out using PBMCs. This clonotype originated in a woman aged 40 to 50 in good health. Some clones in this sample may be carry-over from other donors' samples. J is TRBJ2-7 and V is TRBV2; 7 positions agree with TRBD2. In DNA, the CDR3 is TGTGCCAGCAGTGTGCGACTAGCAGGCGACGAGCAGTACTTC. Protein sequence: CASSVRLAGDEQYF.